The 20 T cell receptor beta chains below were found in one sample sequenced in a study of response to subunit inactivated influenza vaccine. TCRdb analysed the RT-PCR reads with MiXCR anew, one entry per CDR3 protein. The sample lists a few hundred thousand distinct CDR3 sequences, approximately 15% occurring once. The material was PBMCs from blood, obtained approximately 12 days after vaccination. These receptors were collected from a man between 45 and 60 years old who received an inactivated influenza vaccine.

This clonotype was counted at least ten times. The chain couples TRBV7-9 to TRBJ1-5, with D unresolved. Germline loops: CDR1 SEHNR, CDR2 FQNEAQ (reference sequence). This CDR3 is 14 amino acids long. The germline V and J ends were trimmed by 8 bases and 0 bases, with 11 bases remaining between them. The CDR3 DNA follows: TGTGCCAGCGCCTCAGACCGTAGCAATCAGCCCCAGCATTTT. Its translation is CASASDRSNQPQHF.

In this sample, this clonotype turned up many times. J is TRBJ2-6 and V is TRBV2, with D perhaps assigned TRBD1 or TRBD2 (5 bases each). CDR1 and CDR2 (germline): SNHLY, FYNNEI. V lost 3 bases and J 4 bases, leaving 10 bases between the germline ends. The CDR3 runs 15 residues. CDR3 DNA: TGTGCCAGCAGTGAGTGGGGGAACGGGGCCAACGTCCTGACTTTC. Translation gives CASSEWGNGANVLTF.

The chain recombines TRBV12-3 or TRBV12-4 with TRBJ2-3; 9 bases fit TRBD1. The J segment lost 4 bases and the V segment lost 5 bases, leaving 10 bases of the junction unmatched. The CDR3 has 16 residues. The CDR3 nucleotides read TGTGCCAGCAGTATGACCGGGACAGGGTACCCAGATACGCAGTATTTT. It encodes CASSMTGTGYPDTQYF.

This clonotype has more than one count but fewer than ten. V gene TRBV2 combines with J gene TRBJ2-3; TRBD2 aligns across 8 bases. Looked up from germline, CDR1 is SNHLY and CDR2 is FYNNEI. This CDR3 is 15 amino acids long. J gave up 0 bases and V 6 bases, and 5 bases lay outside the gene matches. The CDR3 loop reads CASRSGGTSTDTQYF. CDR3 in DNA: TGTGCCAGCAGGAGCGGGGGAACTAGCACAGATACGCAGTATTTT.

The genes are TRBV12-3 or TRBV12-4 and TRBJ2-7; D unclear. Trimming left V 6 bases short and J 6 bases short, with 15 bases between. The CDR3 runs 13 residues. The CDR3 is CASSQDFPGEQYF. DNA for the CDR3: TGTGCCAGCAGCCAAGATTTTCCCGGCGAGCAGTACTTC.

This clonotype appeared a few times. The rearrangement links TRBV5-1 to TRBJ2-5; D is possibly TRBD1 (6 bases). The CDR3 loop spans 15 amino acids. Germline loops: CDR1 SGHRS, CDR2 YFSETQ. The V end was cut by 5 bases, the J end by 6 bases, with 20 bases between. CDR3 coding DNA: TGCGCCAGCAGGCTGTGGGCAGGGGATTTGAAGACCCAGTACTTC. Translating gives CASRLWAGDLKTQYF. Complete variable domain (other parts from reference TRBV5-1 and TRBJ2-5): KAGVTQTPRYLIKTRGQQVTLSCSPISGHRSVSWYQQTPGQGLQFLFEYFSETQRNKGNFPGRFSGRQFSNSRSEMNVSTLELGDSALYLCASRLWAGDLKTQYFGPGTRLLVL.

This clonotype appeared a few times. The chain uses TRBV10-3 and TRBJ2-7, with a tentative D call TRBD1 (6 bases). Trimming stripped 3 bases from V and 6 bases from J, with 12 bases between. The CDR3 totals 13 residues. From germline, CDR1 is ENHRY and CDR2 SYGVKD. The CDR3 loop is CAISDPGVGEQYF. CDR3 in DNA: TGTGCCATCAGTGACCCAGGGGTTGGCGAGCAGTACTTC.

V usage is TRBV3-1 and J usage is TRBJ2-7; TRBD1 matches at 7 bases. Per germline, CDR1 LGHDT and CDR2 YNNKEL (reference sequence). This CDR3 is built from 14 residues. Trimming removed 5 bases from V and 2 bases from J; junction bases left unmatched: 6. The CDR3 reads CASSYGQVTYEQYF. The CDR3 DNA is TGTGCCAGCAGCTATGGACAGGTAACCTACGAGCAGTACTTC.

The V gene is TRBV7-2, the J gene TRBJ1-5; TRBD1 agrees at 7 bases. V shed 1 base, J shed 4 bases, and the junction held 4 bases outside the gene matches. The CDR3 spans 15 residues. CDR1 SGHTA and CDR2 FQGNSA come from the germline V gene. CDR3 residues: CASSLVTGANQPQHF. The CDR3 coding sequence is TGTGCCAGCAGCTTAGTTACAGGGGCGAATCAGCCCCAGCATTTT.

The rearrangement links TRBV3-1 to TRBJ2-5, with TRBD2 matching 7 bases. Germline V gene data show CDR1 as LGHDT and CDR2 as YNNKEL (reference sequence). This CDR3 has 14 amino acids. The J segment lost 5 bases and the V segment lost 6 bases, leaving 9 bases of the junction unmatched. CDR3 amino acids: CASSPSGTTETQYF. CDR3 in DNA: TGTGCCAGCAGTCCTTCCGGGACTACTGAGACCCAGTACTTC.

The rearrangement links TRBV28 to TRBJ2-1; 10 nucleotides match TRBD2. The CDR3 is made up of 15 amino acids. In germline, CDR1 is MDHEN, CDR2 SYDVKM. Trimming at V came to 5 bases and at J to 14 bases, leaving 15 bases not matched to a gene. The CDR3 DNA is TGTGCCAGCAGTCTCACACATATAGCGGGAGGTATAAAGTTCTTC. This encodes CASSLTHIAGGIKFF.

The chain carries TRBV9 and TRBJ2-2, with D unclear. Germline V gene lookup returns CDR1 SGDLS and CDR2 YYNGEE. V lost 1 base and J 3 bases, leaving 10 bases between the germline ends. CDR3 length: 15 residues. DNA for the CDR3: TGTGCCAGCAGCGTAACGGTTAGGGACACCGGGGAGCTGTTTTTT. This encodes CASSVTVRDTGELFF.

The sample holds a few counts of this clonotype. CDR3: CASSLGWGRAASGTSGNTIYF. In DNA, the CDR3 is TGTGCCAGCAGCTTAGGCTGGGGCAGGGCTGCTTCGGGGACCTCTGGAAACACCATATATTTT. The V gene is TRBV7-6, the J gene TRBJ1-3; TRBD1 is a possible D gene (5 bases). The CDR3 is made up of 21 amino acids. V gave up 1 base and J gave up 0 bases, with 25 bases separating them. Germline CDR1 reads SGHVS; CDR2 reads FNYEAQ.

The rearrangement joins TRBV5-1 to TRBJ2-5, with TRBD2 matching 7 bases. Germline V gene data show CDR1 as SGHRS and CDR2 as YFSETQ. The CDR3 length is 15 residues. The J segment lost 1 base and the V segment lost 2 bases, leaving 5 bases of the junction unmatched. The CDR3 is CASSFGGSFQETQYF. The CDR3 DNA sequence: TGCGCCAGCAGCTTCGGGGGGTCCTTCCAAGAGACCCAGTACTTC.

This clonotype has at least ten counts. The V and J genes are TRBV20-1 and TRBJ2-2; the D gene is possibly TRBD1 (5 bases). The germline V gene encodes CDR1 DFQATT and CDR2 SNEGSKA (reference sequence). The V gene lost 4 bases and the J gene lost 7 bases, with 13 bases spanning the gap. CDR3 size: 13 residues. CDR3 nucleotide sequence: TGCAGTGCTATAAGCAGGGCCGGCGGGGAGCTGTTTTTT. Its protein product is CSAISRAGGELFF.

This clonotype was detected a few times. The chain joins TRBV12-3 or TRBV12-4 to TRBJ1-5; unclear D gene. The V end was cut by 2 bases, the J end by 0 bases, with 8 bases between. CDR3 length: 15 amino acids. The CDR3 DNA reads TGTGCCAGCAGTTTACAGGCCCGTAGCAATCAGCCCCAGCATTTT. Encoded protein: CASSLQARSNQPQHF.

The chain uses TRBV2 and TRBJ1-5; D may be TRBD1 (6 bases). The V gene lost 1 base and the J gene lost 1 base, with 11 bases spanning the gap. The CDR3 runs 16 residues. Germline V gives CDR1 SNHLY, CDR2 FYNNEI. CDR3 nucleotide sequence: TGTGCCAGCAGTGAAGGACGGGGGGCGAGCAATCAGCCCCAGCATTTT. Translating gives CASSEGRGASNQPQHF.

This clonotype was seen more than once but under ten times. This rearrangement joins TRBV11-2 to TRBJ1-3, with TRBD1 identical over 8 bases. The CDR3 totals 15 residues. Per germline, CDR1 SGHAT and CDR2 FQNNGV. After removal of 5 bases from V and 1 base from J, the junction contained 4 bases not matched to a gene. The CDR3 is CASSPRTGSGNTIYF. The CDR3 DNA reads TGTGCCAGCAGCCCACGGACAGGGTCTGGAAACACCATATATTTT.

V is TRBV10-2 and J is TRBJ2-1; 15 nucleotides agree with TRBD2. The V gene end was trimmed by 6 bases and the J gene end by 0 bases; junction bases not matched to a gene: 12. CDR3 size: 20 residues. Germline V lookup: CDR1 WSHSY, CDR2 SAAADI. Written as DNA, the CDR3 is TGCGCCAGCAGGGGTACCGGGACTAGCGGGGGGCTCAGCTCCTACAATGAGCAGTTCTTC. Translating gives CASRGTGTSGGLSSYNEQFF.

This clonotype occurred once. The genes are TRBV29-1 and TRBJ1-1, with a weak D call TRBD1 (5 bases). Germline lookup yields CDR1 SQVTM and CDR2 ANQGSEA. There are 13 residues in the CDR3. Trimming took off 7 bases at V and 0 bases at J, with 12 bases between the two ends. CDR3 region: CSGSDRLNTEAFF. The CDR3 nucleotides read TGCAGCGGAAGCGACAGACTGAACACTGAAGCTTTCTTT.